A single sample gave rise to the 23 T cell receptor beta chains below, sequenced in a study of T cell changes during pregnancy in multiple sclerosis. Libraries were prepared by immunoSEQ multiplex PCR; TCRdb keeps only in-frame clonotypes and omits some of them. The data contain about 99,000 clones, around 94% of them singletons. The material sequenced was peripheral blood, taken after pregnancy. All receptors derive from a female donor with multiple sclerosis, enrolled in a pregnancy study.

The chain has TRBV30 and TRBJ1-5; 7 bases map to TRBD1. CDR1 is GTSNPN and CDR2 is SVGIG in the germline V gene (reference sequence). The CDR3 is 13 residues long. With 3 bases clipped from V and 3 bases from J, the junction kept 2 bases outside the gene matches. The CDR3 spells CAWRGGINQPQHF. CDR3 bases: TGTGCCTGGAGAGGGGGCATCAATCAGCCCCAGCATTTT.

The CDR3 here is CASSSGRTGSYEQYF. The DNA of the CDR3 is TGTGCCAGCAGCTCAGGAAGGACAGGTTCCTACGAGCAGTACTTC. V is TRBV7-8 and J is TRBJ2-7; 7 nucleotides line up with TRBD1. CDR1 is SGHVS and CDR2 is FQNEAQ in the germline V gene. V gave up 4 bases and J gave up 1 base; unmatched junction bases: 7. This CDR3 comprises 15 residues.

This chain uses TRBV2 with TRBJ1-2; D ambiguous. Trimming removed 6 bases at V and 9 bases at J, with 20 bases between. This CDR3 region has 14 residues. Germline assignment: CDR1 SNHLY and CDR2 FYNNEI. This CDR3 is CASSYPGSRTSYTF. CDR3 nucleotide sequence: TGTGCCAGCAGCTACCCGGGGAGTAGGACGAGCTACACCTTC.

V usage is TRBV9 and J usage is TRBJ2-3; tentatively, D is TRBD2 (7 bases). Germline V gene sequence: CDR1 SGDLS, CDR2 YYNGEE. CDR3 size: 14 residues. With 5 bases removed from V and 6 bases from J, the gap between germline ends came to 16 bases. CDR3 in amino acids: CASSPAGARDTQYF. In DNA form, the CDR3 reads TGTGCCAGCAGTCCTGCGGGGGCTAGGGATACGCAGTATTTT. Full variable domain (outside the CDR3, taken from reference TRBV9 and TRBJ2-3): DSGVTQTPKHLITATGQRVTLRCSPRSGDLSVYWYQQSLDQGLQFLIQYYNGEERAKGNILERFSAQQFPDLHSELNLSSLELGDSALYFCASSPAGARDTQYFGPGTRLTVL.

CDR3 sequence (DNA): TGTGCCAGCAGCTTGGCCTCTGATACGCAGTATTTT. This sequence encodes CASSLASDTQYF. V gene TRBV5-8 combines with J gene TRBJ2-3; D not resolved. Trimming took off 0 bases at V and 6 bases at J, with 5 bases between the two ends. CDR3 length: 12 residues. CDR1 and CDR2 from the germline V gene are SGHTS and YDEGEE.

This clone was seen more than once but under ten times. The rearrangement uses TRBV4-1 and TRBJ2-5; D is undetermined. Germline V lookup: CDR1 MGHRA, CDR2 YSYEKL. V lost 1 base and J lost 2, with 14 bases in between. CDR3 length equals 16 residues. The CDR3 coding sequence is TGCGCCAGCAGCCAAGGTGCGGCCACCCTTCAAGAGACCCAGTACTTC. It codes for CASSQGAATLQETQYF.

The gene calls are TRBV7-2 and TRBJ1-3; D is perhaps TRBD1 (6 bases). The V end lost 3 bases, the J end lost 0 bases, and 12 bases lay between the germline ends. This CDR3 has 16 amino acids. In germline, CDR1 is SGHTA, CDR2 FQGNSA. The CDR3 region has the DNA TGTGCCAGCAGCTTCGAGGGGGTCTACTCTGGAAACACCATATATTTT. Encoded protein: CASSFEGVYSGNTIYF.

The V and J genes are TRBV7-7 and TRBJ2-2; 14 nucleotides align to TRBD2. With V trimmed by 4 bases and J by 4 bases, 8 bases remained unmatched. Germline CDR1 is SSHAT and CDR2 is FNYEAQ (reference sequence). This CDR3 has 18 amino acids. Written as DNA, the CDR3 is TGTGCCAGCAGCTCCTCGATCGGACTAGCGGGAGGCACCGGGGAGCTGTTTTTT. Translated, it gives CASSSSIGLAGGTGELFF.

The chain joins TRBV27 to TRBJ2-1, with 12 bases identical to TRBD2. Germline trimming cut 4 bases from V and 12 bases from J; bases unmatched to any gene: 7. Germline CDR1 MNHEY, CDR2 SMNVEV (reference sequence). This CDR3 spans 14 amino acids. The CDR3 sequence is CASSWDGTSGSQFF. The CDR3 DNA is TGTGCCAGCAGTTGGGACGGGACTAGCGGGTCGCAGTTCTTC.

This chain uses TRBV29-1 with TRBJ2-7, with a tentative D call TRBD1 (6 bases). The ends were cut back, 4 bases at V and 5 bases at J, with 21 bases in the middle. CDR3 size: 15 residues. Per the germline V gene, CDR1 is SQVTM and CDR2 is ANQGSEA. The CDR3 nucleotides are TGCAGCGTTGCCGGCTCCAGGACAGATTTTAACGAGCAGTACTTC. It is translated as CSVAGSRTDFNEQYF.

A single count supports this clone. V is TRBV21-1 and J is TRBJ2-3; the table's D call, TRBD1, has no DNA check behind it. TRBV21-1 is listed as a pseudogene. CDR3 size: 15 residues. This CDR3 is CASSKDTRGTDTQYF. CDR3 coding DNA: TGTGCCAGCAGCAAAGATACCAGGGGCACAGATACGCAGTATTTT.

The chain uses TRBV18 and TRBJ1-5; TRBD1 is a possible D gene (5 bases). Deletions cut 0 bases from V and 2 bases from J, with 11 bases between. This CDR3 has 16 residues. Germline V gives CDR1 KGHSH, CDR2 LQKENI. CDR3 DNA: TGTGCCAGCTCACCACCGGGGGGTGGGGGCAATCAGCCCCAGCATTTT. Encoded protein: CASSPPGGGGNQPQHF. The complete variable domain, with remaining parts taken from reference TRBV18 and TRBJ1-5, reads NAGVMQNPRHLVRRRGQEARLRCSPMKGHSHVYWYRQLPEEGLKFMVYLQKENIIDESGMPKERFSAEFPKEGPSILRIQQVVRGDSAAYFCASSPPGGGGNQPQHFGDGTRLSIL.

The chain carries TRBV9 and TRBJ1-1; TRBD1 aligns across 8 bases. Germline V gives CDR1 SGDLS, CDR2 YYNGEE. The CDR3 spans 18 residues. The trim removed 4 bases at V and 3 bases at J, leaving 17 bases unmatched. The CDR3 DNA follows: TGTGCCAGCAGCAACCCTCCGGAGACAGGGGCGATACACACTGAAGCTTTCTTT. Encoded protein: CASSNPPETGAIHTEAFF.

CDR3 sequence: CASSETCKRVLEQYF. In DNA form, the CDR3 reads TGTGCCAGCAGTGAGACCTGCAAGAGGGTCCTCGAGCAGTACTTC. The rearrangement uses TRBV25-1 and TRBJ2-7; D might be TRBD2 (5 bases). The CDR3 runs to 15 residues. Per the germline V gene, CDR1 is MGHDK and CDR2 is SYGVNS. V shed 3 bases and J shed 6 bases, with 18 bases lying between them.

This chain's CDR3 is CASSRLTGTEQYF. The CDR3 DNA sequence: TGTGCCAGCAGCCGTTTGACAGGGACAGAGCAGTACTTC. This rearrangement joins TRBV7-6 to TRBJ2-7, with 7 bases identical to TRBD1. The V and J ends lost 5 bases and 7 bases, in that order; junction bases with no gene match: 8. The length of the CDR3 is 13 residues. In germline, CDR1 is SGHVS, CDR2 FNYEAQ.

The chain has TRBV9 and TRBJ2-3, with a weak D call TRBD2 (7 bases). Trimming stripped 4 bases from V and 2 bases from J, with 14 bases between. Germline V gives CDR1 SGDLS, CDR2 YYNGEE. The CDR3 has 15 amino acids. In DNA, the CDR3 is TGTGCCAGCAGCCCTGGGAGGGGGAACACAGATACGCAGTATTTT. It translates to CASSPGRGNTDTQYF.

The rearrangement joins TRBV25-1 to TRBJ1-2; D may be TRBD1 (5 bases). Germline CDR1 reads MGHDK; CDR2 reads SYGVNS. The germline V and J ends were trimmed by 3 bases and 7 bases, with 12 bases remaining between them. The CDR3 totals 13 residues. The CDR3 reads CASSDRGSAGYTF. CDR3 sequence (DNA): TGTGCCAGCAGTGATAGGGGTTCGGCTGGCTACACCTTC.

V and J are TRBV7-2 and TRBJ1-6; D is unclear. Trimming stripped 3 bases from V and 0 bases from J, with 18 bases between. This CDR3 spans 19 amino acids. Germline CDR1 reads SGHTA; CDR2 reads FQGNSA. The CDR3 DNA reads as TGTGCCAGCAGCTTCACGTGGGCCTGGGCCAGCTCCTATAATTCACCCCTCCACTTT. It yields the protein CASSFTWAWASSYNSPLHF.

The rearrangement uses TRBV29-1 and TRBJ2-5; tentatively, D is TRBD1 (5 bases). Looked up from germline, CDR1 is SQVTM and CDR2 is ANQGSEA. V lost 5 bases and J lost 1, with 11 bases in between. The CDR3 runs 13 residues. CDR3 sequence: CSVPGQGQETQYF. Written as DNA, the CDR3 is TGCAGCGTTCCCGGGCAGGGCCAAGAGACCCAGTACTTC. The full variable domain, in which reference TRBV29-1 and TRBJ2-5 provide the parts outside the CDR3, is SAVISQKPSRDICQRGTSLTIQCQVDSQVTMMFWYRQQPGQSLTLIATANQGSEATYESGFVIDKFPISRPNLTFSTLTVSNMSPEDSSIYLCSVPGQGQETQYFGPGTRLLVL.

V usage is TRBV28 and J usage is TRBJ2-3, with D maybe TRBD1 (5 bases). V was clipped by 11 bases and J by 1 base, with 16 bases between them. CDR3 size: 14 residues. Per the germline V gene, CDR1 is MDHEN and CDR2 is SYDVKM. The CDR3 protein is CALQGIVGTDTQYF. The CDR3 bases are TGTGCCCTCCAGGGCATAGTGGGCACAGATACGCAGTATTTT. The variable domain in full, with the rest retrieved from reference TRBV28 and TRBJ2-3, is DVKVTQSSRYLVKRTGEKVFLECVQDMDHENMFWYRQDPGLGLRLIYFSYDVKMKEKGDIPEGYSVSREKKERFSLILESASTNQTSMYLCALQGIVGTDTQYFGPGTRLTVL.

J is TRBJ1-2 and V is TRBV6-5; possibly TRBD1 for D (6 bases). Trimming pared 2 bases from V and 4 bases from J, leaving 8 bases between. Germline V gene lookup returns CDR1 MNHEY and CDR2 SVGAGI. The CDR3 is made up of 13 amino acids. The CDR3 DNA follows: TGTGCCAGCAGTTACGACAGGTCCTATGGCTACACCTTC. It specifies CASSYDRSYGYTF.

This chain joins TRBV7-3 and TRBJ1-4; D is unclear. V was pared by 5 bases and J by 5 bases, with 15 bases between. Looked up from germline, CDR1 is SGHTA and CDR2 is FQGTGA. The CDR3 has 15 residues. In DNA form, the CDR3 reads TGTGCCAGCAGCCTTACGAGGGAGTGGAATGAAAAACTGTTTTTT. This encodes CASSLTREWNEKLFF.

J is TRBJ1-4 and V is TRBV28; D is perhaps TRBD1 (6 bases). V lost 6 bases and J 3 bases, leaving 17 bases between the germline ends. The CDR3 sequence is 16 residues long. CDR1 and CDR2 (germline): MDHEN, SYDVKM. The CDR3 DNA is TGTGCCAGCAGAAATACAGGGAAGACGGCTAATGAAAAACTGTTTTTT. It encodes CASRNTGKTANEKLFF.